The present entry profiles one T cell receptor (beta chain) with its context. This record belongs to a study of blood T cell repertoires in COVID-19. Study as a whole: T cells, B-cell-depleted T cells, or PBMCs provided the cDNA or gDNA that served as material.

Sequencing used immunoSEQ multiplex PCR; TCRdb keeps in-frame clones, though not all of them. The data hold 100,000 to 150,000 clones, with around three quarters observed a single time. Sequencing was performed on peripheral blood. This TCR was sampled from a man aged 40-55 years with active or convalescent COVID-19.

DNA for the CDR3: TGTGCCAGTAGTATTTCAGCGGGAGCTTACAATGAGCAGTTCTTC. Amino acids: CASSISAGAYNEQFF. The V and J genes are TRBV19 and TRBJ2-1; 8 bases fit TRBD2. Germline CDR1 and CDR2: LNHDA and SQIVND (reference sequence). V shed 3 bases and J 4 bases; nucleotides not matched to a gene: 5. The CDR3 covers 15 residues.